The clone carrying this T cell receptor beta chain was counted a single time. Its antigen is not identified. These data are taken from a study of Ad26.COV2.S vaccination and SARS-CoV-2 variants. Findings of the study overall: Among vaccine recipients, spike-specific TCR breadth exceeded that of placebo recipients.

The CDR3 runs to 15 residues. With V trimmed by 6 bases and J by 2 bases, 9 bases remained unmatched. CDR1 and CDR2 (germline): MNHEY, SVGEGT. Treatment described: about 20 received Ad26.COV2.S at low or high dose, single or two shots; five or six received placebo; per-sample allocation not given. The investigators took samples on day 63 after the first vaccine or placebo injection. The assay was immunoSEQ multiplex PCR, and TCRdb's table has in-frame clones only and misses some. The sample carries about 280,000 clones, around 87% recorded once. Specimen: peripheral blood, collected in a trial of Ad26.COV2.S vaccine versus placebo. The chain employs TRBV6-2 or TRBV6-3 and TRBJ1-2, with 7 bases identical to TRBD1. This sequence originates from a person aged 18-60 years who received the Ad26.COV2.S COVID-19 vaccine or a placebo. The CDR3 region has the DNA TGTGCCAGCAGCGCCTTAGGGACAGAGAACTATGGCTACACCTTC. Translating it yields CASSALGTENYGYTF.